Below, 2 T cell receptor beta chains from the same sample are listed, as sequenced in a study of memory CD4+ T cells and cytomegalovirus serostatus. Using immunoSEQ multiplex PCR, the repertoire was profiled, and TCRdb retains in-frame clones only, with some absent. Here the sample spans around 60,000 clones, 60% to 80% being singletons. Single viable CD3+CD4+CD8-CD45RO+ cells were sorted as the memory CD4+ T cells. Sequencing was performed on memory CD4+ T cells from blood. These receptor sequences come from an adult in good health and CMV-seronegative.

The CDR3 DNA reads TGTGCCATCAGTGCGGGATGGTCAACTAATGAAAAACTGTTTTTT. Protein: CAISAGWSTNEKLFF. The chain uses TRBV10-3 and TRBJ1-4; D is unclear. Trimming cost V 4 bases and J 0 bases, with 9 bases left between them. The CDR3 has 15 amino acids. Germline assignment: CDR1 ENHRY and CDR2 SYGVKD.

In this sample, this clone turned up once. V is TRBV5-5 and J is TRBJ2-5, with a possible D match to TRBD2 (6 bases). The CDR3 runs 17 residues. Germline V gene data show CDR1 as SGHKS and CDR2 as YYEKEE (reference sequence). Trimming left V 0 bases short and J 2 bases short, with 17 bases between. CDR3 sequence (DNA): TGTGCCAGCAGCTTGGTAGGCGGGACTGGCACTCAAGAGACCCAGTACTTC. Translated, it gives CASSLVGGTGTQETQYF.